Listed below are T cell receptor beta chains from one sample, sequenced in a study of blood T cell repertoires in COVID-19. Method: immunoSEQ multiplex PCR; TCRdb's copy keeps in-frame clones and lacks some. Here the sample spans 25,000 to 30,000 clones, more than 70% being singletons. Sequenced: peripheral blood. The origin of the receptors is a boy aged 2 to 10 with active or convalescent COVID-19. The CDR3 runs from the conserved cysteine through the conserved F or W. D genes are given only for firm matches. Not all rows give a size; the values are once, few, many and, for expanded clones, a class.

j_call: TRBJ2-5
v_call: TRBV11-2
clone_size: -
d_call: TRBD2
cdr3_nt: TGTGCCAGCAGCTTAGATACCGGGGGGGGAGAGACCCAGTACTTC
cdr3_aa: CASSLDTGGGETQYF

j_call: TRBJ2-5
v_call: TRBV6-5
clone_size: -
d_call: -
cdr3_nt: TGTGCCAGCAGTTACTCGTACAGCTTCCAAGAGACCCAGTACTTC
cdr3_aa: CASSYSYSFQETQYF

j_call: TRBJ2-1
v_call: TRBV6-6
clone_size: -
d_call: TRBD1
cdr3_nt: TGTGCCAGCAGCTACACGACAGGGTTCGATGAGCAGTTCTTC
cdr3_aa: CASSYTTGFDEQFF

j_call: TRBJ2-3
v_call: TRBV4-3
clone_size: -
d_call: TRBD2
cdr3_nt: TGCGCCAGCAGCCAAGGTGCGGGGGTACTTAGCACAGATACGCAGTATTTT
cdr3_aa: CASSQGAGVLSTDTQYF

j_call: TRBJ2-3
v_call: TRBV2
clone_size: few
d_call: TRBD2
cdr3_nt: TGTGCCAGCAGTGGACTAGCGGGGGGGCTACGCACGCAGTATTTT
cdr3_aa: CASSGLAGGLRTQYF

j_call: TRBJ1-6
v_call: TRBV28
clone_size: -
d_call: -
cdr3_nt: TGTGCCAGCAATTTACAGGTCTCACCCCTCCACTTT
cdr3_aa: CASNLQVSPLHF

j_call: TRBJ2-3
v_call: TRBV7-2
clone_size: -
d_call: TRBD2
cdr3_nt: TGTGCCAGCAGACAGCCGGGACTAGCGGGGGGTGTAGATACGCAGTATTTT
cdr3_aa: CASRQPGLAGGVDTQYF

j_call: TRBJ2-5
v_call: TRBV4-1
clone_size: -
d_call: -
cdr3_nt: TGCGCCAGCAGCCAAGATTGGGGGGGGGCTCGCCAAGAGACCCAGTACTTC
cdr3_aa: CASSQDWGGARQETQYF

j_call: TRBJ2-3
v_call: TRBV11-2
clone_size: few
d_call: -
cdr3_nt: TGTGCCAGCAGCTTAGCGGGGTTTGCGGCAGATACGCAGTATTTT
cdr3_aa: CASSLAGFAADTQYF

j_call: TRBJ2-7
v_call: TRBV28
clone_size: -
d_call: -
cdr3_nt: TGTGCCAGCAGTTGGGGCCGTCACGGCGAGCAGTACTTC
cdr3_aa: CASSWGRHGEQYF

j_call: TRBJ2-5
v_call: TRBV29-1
clone_size: -
d_call: -
cdr3_nt: TGCAGCGTTGAGGCCCCTAGGGGAGAGACCCAGTACTTC
cdr3_aa: CSVEAPRGETQYF

j_call: TRBJ1-4
v_call: TRBV29-1
clone_size: -
d_call: -
cdr3_nt: TGCAGCGTTGGAGTTGAGTGGGGCCTTAATCAAAAACTGTTTTTT
cdr3_aa: CSVGVEWGLNQKLFF

j_call: TRBJ2-4
v_call: TRBV28
clone_size: -
d_call: TRBD1
cdr3_nt: TGTGCCAGCACCGATACCTACAGGGGGAACATTCAGTACTTC
cdr3_aa: CASTDTYRGNIQYF

j_call: TRBJ1-1
v_call: TRBV7-9
clone_size: few
d_call: -
cdr3_nt: TGTGCCAGCAGTCAATCTACCCGGGCTGAAGCTTTCTTT
cdr3_aa: CASSQSTRAEAFF

j_call: TRBJ1-5
v_call: TRBV18
clone_size: -
d_call: -
cdr3_nt: TGTGCCAGCTCACCACTGTCAGTTCACCAGCCCCAGCATTTT
cdr3_aa: CASSPLSVHQPQHF

j_call: TRBJ2-1
v_call: TRBV5-5
clone_size: -
d_call: TRBD2
cdr3_nt: TGTGCCAGCAGCTTAGCGGGGGCCAGCAATGAGCAGTTCTTC
cdr3_aa: CASSLAGASNEQFF

j_call: TRBJ2-1
v_call: TRBV15
clone_size: -
d_call: TRBD2
cdr3_nt: TGTGCCACCAGCAGAGATTATTGGTCTAGCGGGGGGAATGAGCAGTTCTTC
cdr3_aa: CATSRDYWSSGGNEQFF

j_call: TRBJ2-2
v_call: TRBV18
clone_size: -
d_call: -
cdr3_nt: TGTGCCAGCTCACCCCAGACAGCCCCCCCCGGGGAGCTGTTTTTT
cdr3_aa: CASSPQTAPPGELFF

j_call: TRBJ2-3
v_call: TRBV7-2
clone_size: -
d_call: TRBD2
cdr3_nt: TGTGCCAGCAGCCGCGGACTAGCGGGCCCCACAGATACGCAGTATTTT
cdr3_aa: CASSRGLAGPTDTQYF

j_call: TRBJ1-1
v_call: TRBV11-2
clone_size: -
d_call: -
cdr3_nt: TGTGCCAGCAGCTTTCTTCTGAACACTGAAGCTTTCTTT
cdr3_aa: CASSFLLNTEAFF

j_call: TRBJ2-1
v_call: TRBV11-2
clone_size: -
d_call: -
cdr3_nt: TGTGCCAGCGCCATTAAACGAGGGGGTTACAATGAGCAGTTCTTC
cdr3_aa: CASAIKRGGYNEQFF

j_call: TRBJ2-7
v_call: TRBV2
clone_size: once
d_call: TRBD1
cdr3_nt: TGTGCCAGCAGTTCACAGGGACAGGGGAAATACGAGCAGTACTTC
cdr3_aa: CASSSQGQGKYEQYF

j_call: TRBJ2-2
v_call: TRBV3-1/TRBV3-2
clone_size: -
d_call: -
cdr3_nt: TGTGCCAGCAGCCAAGGCTCGGGGGGCACGGACACCGGGGAGCTGTTTTTT
cdr3_aa: CASSQGSGGTDTGELFF

j_call: TRBJ2-1
v_call: TRBV7-2
clone_size: -
d_call: TRBD2
cdr3_nt: TGTGCCAGCAGGGCTGCGGGGGGTGTCAATGAGCAGTTCTTC
cdr3_aa: CASRAAGGVNEQFF

j_call: TRBJ2-3
v_call: TRBV6-5
clone_size: few
d_call: TRBD2
cdr3_nt: TGTGCCAGCAGTTTAGCGGGACCGAGCACAGATACGCAGTATTTT
cdr3_aa: CASSLAGPSTDTQYF

j_call: TRBJ2-1
v_call: TRBV7-3
clone_size: -
d_call: TRBD2
cdr3_nt: TGTGCCAGCAAGGCTAGCGGGGGGAATGAGCAGTTCTTC
cdr3_aa: CASKASGGNEQFF

j_call: TRBJ1-3
v_call: TRBV7-6
clone_size: few
d_call: -
cdr3_nt: TGTGCCAGCAGCGCGGGGGGGGGCAGGACCTCTGGAAACACCATATATTTT
cdr3_aa: CASSAGGGRTSGNTIYF

j_call: TRBJ1-3
v_call: TRBV18
clone_size: -
d_call: -
cdr3_nt: TGTGCCAGCTCACCCCTGGCGCAGGGTATACGAAACACCATATATTTT
cdr3_aa: CASSPLAQGIRNTIYF

j_call: TRBJ1-1
v_call: TRBV29-1
clone_size: once
d_call: -
cdr3_nt: TGCAGCGTTGTTCGCCGAGGCACTGAAGCTTTCTTT
cdr3_aa: CSVVRRGTEAFF

j_call: TRBJ2-1
v_call: TRBV7-2
clone_size: -
d_call: TRBD1
cdr3_nt: TGTGCCAGCACCCAAAGAGGGGGCCGTTACAATGAGCAGTTCTTC
cdr3_aa: CASTQRGGRYNEQFF

j_call: TRBJ2-2
v_call: TRBV5-4
clone_size: -
d_call: TRBD1
cdr3_nt: TGTGCCAGCAGCTCCTTCCGGGACAGCCTAACCGGGGAGCTGTTTTTT
cdr3_aa: CASSSFRDSLTGELFF

j_call: TRBJ2-5
v_call: TRBV1
clone_size: -
d_call: -
cdr3_nt: TGCACCACCCGGCTTGAGGGAGAGACCCAGTACTTC
cdr3_aa: CTTRLEGETQYF

j_call: TRBJ2-1
v_call: TRBV6-2/TRBV6-3
clone_size: -
d_call: TRBD2
cdr3_nt: TGTGCCAGCAGTTTCGCGGGAGCCTACAATGAGCAGTTCTTC
cdr3_aa: CASSFAGAYNEQFF

j_call: TRBJ1-1
v_call: TRBV19
clone_size: -
d_call: -
cdr3_nt: TGTGCCAGTAGTATGGTCAGGAACACTGAAGCTTTCTTT
cdr3_aa: CASSMVRNTEAFF

j_call: TRBJ2-1
v_call: TRBV6-4
clone_size: -
d_call: -
cdr3_nt: TGTGCCAGCAGTTTAGCGGAGTACCGAATCGTAAATGAGCAGTTCTTC
cdr3_aa: CASSLAEYRIVNEQFF

j_call: TRBJ2-7
v_call: TRBV30
clone_size: -
d_call: -
cdr3_nt: TGTGCCTGGAGTCCGCCGGGGACGCGGGGTAACTACGAGCAGTACTTC
cdr3_aa: CAWSPPGTRGNYEQYF

j_call: TRBJ1-6
v_call: TRBV6-6
clone_size: -
d_call: TRBD1
cdr3_nt: TGTGCCAGCAGCCCATACAGGGGATGGTATTCACCCCTCCACTTT
cdr3_aa: CASSPYRGWYSPLHF

j_call: TRBJ1-6
v_call: TRBV6-5
clone_size: -
d_call: -
cdr3_nt: TGTGCCAGCAGTTATCGGGGGGGATATTCACCCCTCCACTTT
cdr3_aa: CASSYRGGYSPLHF

j_call: TRBJ1-3
v_call: TRBV12-3/TRBV12-4
clone_size: -
d_call: -
cdr3_nt: TGTGCCAGCAGTCAGGGATCCACCATATATTTT
cdr3_aa: CASSQGSTIYF

j_call: TRBJ1-1
v_call: TRBV11-1
clone_size: -
d_call: -
cdr3_nt: TGTGCCAGCAGCTCCCTGGCGGGGGCGCGGAACACTGAAGCTTTCTTT
cdr3_aa: CASSSLAGARNTEAFF

j_call: TRBJ1-1
v_call: TRBV10-2
clone_size: -
d_call: -
cdr3_nt: TGCGCCAGCAGGACAGGCCCGAACACTGAAGCTTTCTTT
cdr3_aa: CASRTGPNTEAFF

j_call: TRBJ2-7
v_call: TRBV7-2
clone_size: -
d_call: -
cdr3_nt: TGTGCCAGCAGCTTAGCACGTAGTTGGACAACCACCTACGAGCAGTACTTC
cdr3_aa: CASSLARSWTTTYEQYF

j_call: TRBJ1-1
v_call: TRBV5-1
clone_size: -
d_call: -
cdr3_nt: TGCGCCAGCAGCTTAGCGAACGTTAAAGCTTTCTTT
cdr3_aa: CASSLANVKAFF

j_call: TRBJ2-7
v_call: TRBV3-1/TRBV3-2
clone_size: -
d_call: -
cdr3_nt: TGTGCCAGCAGCCAGGGCCGCCGCGAGCAGTACTTC
cdr3_aa: CASSQGRREQYF

j_call: TRBJ2-1
v_call: TRBV12-3/TRBV12-4
clone_size: -
d_call: -
cdr3_nt: TGTGCCAGCAGCTCCCCCTGGGGCCCTGAGCAGTTCTTC
cdr3_aa: CASSSPWGPEQFF